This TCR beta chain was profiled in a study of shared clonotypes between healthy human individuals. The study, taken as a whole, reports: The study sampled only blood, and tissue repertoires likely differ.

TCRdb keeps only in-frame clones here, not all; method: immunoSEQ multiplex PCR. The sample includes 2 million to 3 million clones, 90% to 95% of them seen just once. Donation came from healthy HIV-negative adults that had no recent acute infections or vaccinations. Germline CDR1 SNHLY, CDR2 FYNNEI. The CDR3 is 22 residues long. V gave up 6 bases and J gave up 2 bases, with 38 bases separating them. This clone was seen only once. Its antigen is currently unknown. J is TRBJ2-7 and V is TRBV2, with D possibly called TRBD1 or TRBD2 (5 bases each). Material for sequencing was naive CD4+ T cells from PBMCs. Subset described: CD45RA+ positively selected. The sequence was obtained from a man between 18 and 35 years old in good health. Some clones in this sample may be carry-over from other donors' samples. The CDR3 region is CASSDPRQRFGLGNGVPYEQYF. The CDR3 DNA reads TGTGCCAGCAGCGACCCCCGACAGAGATTCGGACTGGGGAACGGGGTTCCCTACGAGCAGTACTTC.